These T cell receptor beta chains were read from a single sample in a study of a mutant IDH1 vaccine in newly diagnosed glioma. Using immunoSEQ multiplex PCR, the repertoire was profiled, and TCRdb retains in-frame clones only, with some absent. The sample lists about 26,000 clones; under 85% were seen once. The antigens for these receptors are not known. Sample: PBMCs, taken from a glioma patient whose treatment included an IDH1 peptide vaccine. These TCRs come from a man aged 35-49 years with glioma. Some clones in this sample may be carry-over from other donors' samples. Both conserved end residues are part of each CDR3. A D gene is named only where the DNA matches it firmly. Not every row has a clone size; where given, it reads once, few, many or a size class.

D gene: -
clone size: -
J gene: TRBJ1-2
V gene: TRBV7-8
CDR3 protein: CASSAGTRYGYTF
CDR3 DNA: TGTGCCAGCAGCGCCGGGACTCGGTATGGCTACACCTTC

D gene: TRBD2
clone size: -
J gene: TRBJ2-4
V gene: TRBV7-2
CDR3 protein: CASSRGSFRENIQYF
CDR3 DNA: TGTGCCAGCAGCCGCGGGAGCTTTCGGGAAAACATTCAGTACTTC

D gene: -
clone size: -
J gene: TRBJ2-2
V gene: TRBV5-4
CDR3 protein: CASSLVGAGELFF
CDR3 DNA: TGTGCCAGCAGCTTGGTGGGGGCCGGGGAGCTGTTTTTT

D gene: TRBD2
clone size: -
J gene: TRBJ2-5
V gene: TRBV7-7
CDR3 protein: CASSQLAGSQETQYF
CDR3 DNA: TGTGCTAGCAGCCAGTTAGCGGGGAGCCAAGAGACCCAGTACTTC

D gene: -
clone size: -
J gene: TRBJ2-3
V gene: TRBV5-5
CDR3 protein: CASSLDWGNSDTQYF
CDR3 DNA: TGTGCCAGCAGCTTGGATTGGGGGAACTCAGATACGCAGTATTTT

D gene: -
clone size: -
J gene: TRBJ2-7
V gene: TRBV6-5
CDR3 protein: CASSSGSHYEQYF
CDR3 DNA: TGTGCCAGCAGTTCCGGGTCCCACTACGAGCAGTACTTC

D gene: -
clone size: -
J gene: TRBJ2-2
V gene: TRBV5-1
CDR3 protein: CASKPSTGEPNTGELFF
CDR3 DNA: TGCGCCAGCAAACCCAGTACGGGGGAACCGAACACCGGGGAGCTGTTTTTT

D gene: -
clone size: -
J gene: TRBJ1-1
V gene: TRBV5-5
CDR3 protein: CASSLVPNTEAFF
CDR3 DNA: TGTGCCAGCAGCTTGGTACCGAACACTGAAGCTTTCTTT

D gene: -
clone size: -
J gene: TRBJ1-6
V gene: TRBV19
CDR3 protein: CASSIEAGLDSPLHF
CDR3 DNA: TGTGCCAGTAGTATAGAGGCAGGGCTGGATTCACCCCTCCACTTT

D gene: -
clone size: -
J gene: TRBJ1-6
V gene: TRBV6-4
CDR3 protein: CASSTVGLRQLAYSPLHF
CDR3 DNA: TGTGCCAGCAGTACGGTCGGCCTTCGGCAGCTGGCATATTCACCCCTCCACTTT

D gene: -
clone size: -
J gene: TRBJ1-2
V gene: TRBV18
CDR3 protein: CASSPIFEGRSGYTF
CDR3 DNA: TGTGCCAGCTCACCAATTTTCGAGGGGCGGAGTGGCTACACCTTC

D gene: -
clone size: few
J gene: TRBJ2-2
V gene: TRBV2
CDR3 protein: CASSERPGELFF
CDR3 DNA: TGTGCCAGCAGTGAAAGGCCCGGGGAGCTGTTTTTT

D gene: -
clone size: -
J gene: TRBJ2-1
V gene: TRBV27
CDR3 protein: CASSSSWTGGGQFF
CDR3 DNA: TGTGCCAGCAGTTCTTCCTGGACAGGAGGGGGGCAGTTCTTC

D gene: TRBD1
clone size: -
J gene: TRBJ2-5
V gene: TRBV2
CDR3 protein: CASASGGMKTQYF
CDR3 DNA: TGTGCCAGCGCTTCAGGGGGCATGAAGACCCAGTACTTC

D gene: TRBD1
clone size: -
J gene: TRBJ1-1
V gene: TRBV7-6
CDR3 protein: CASSLIDRATEAFF
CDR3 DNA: TGTGCCAGCAGCTTGATCGACAGGGCCACTGAAGCTTTCTTT

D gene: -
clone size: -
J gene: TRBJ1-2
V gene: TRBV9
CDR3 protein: CASSESREDYGYTF
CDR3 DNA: TGTGCCAGCAGCGAGTCCAGGGAGGACTATGGCTACACCTTC

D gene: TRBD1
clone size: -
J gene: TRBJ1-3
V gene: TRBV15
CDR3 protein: CATSGRQGSSGNTIYF
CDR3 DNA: TGTGCCACCAGCGGTAGACAGGGTTCCTCTGGAAACACCATATATTTT

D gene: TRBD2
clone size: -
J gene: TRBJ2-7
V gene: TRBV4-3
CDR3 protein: CASSLSAGGPGTYEQYF
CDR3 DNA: TGCGCCAGCAGCCTATCAGCGGGGGGGCCCGGGACCTACGAGCAGTACTTC

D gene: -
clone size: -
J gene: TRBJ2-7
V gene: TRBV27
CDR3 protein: CASTQQGLGYEQYF
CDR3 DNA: TGTGCCAGCACCCAGCAGGGTTTAGGCTACGAGCAGTACTTC

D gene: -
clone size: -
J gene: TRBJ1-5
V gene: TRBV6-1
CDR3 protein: CASSEDPGDQPQHF
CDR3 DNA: TGTGCCAGCAGTGAGGACCCTGGGGATCAGCCCCAGCATTTT

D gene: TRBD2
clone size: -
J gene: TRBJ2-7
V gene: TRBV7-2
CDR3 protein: CASSQGGGAYEQYF
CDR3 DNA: TGTGCCAGCAGCCAAGGTGGGGGGGCCTACGAGCAGTACTTC